The 28 T cell receptor beta chains below come from one sample, sequenced in a study of Graves' ophthalmopathy and Graves' hyperthyroidism. Amplified material comprised TCR beta CDR3 regions derived from RNA transcripts. Investigators did first-round RT-PCR with HTBI primers, then second-round multiplex PCR. TCRdb re-analysed the multiplex PCR reads in MiXCR, keeping a single row per CDR3 protein. The top ten hold roughly 6.9% of the sample, which has fewer than 650,000 distinct CDR3 sequences, 22% seen once. The sample was peripheral blood. The source of these receptors is a woman between 18 and 30 years old with stable Graves' hyperthyroidism. Some clones in this sample may be carry-over from other donors' samples.

The chain recombines TRBV12-3 or TRBV12-4 with TRBJ1-3; TRBD1 is a possible D gene (6 bases). This CDR3 spans 17 amino acids. V lost 3 bases, J lost 4 bases, and 19 bases lay in between. As DNA, the CDR3 is TGTGCCAGCAGTTTTAGGGTTGGGGGGGCTACGGGAAACACCATATATTTT. Protein sequence: CASSFRVGGATGNTIYF.

This clonotype has only a few counts. The chain couples TRBV27 to TRBJ1-1; no clear D gene. The V gene lost 5 bases and the J gene lost 4 bases, with 23 bases spanning the gap. In germline, CDR1 is MNHEY, CDR2 SMNVEV (reference sequence). The length of the CDR3 is 17 residues. CDR3 sequence: CASSQLRDLRSGTEAFF. Written as DNA, the CDR3 is TGTGCCAGCAGTCAATTGCGTGACTTAAGATCGGGCACTGAAGCTTTCTTT.

Ten or more counts support this clonotype. V gene TRBV7-3 combines with J gene TRBJ2-2, with 8 bases identical to TRBD1. Germline trimming cut 4 bases from V and 6 bases from J; bases unmatched to any gene: 7. This CDR3 has 15 residues. CDR1 and CDR2 from the germline V gene are SGHTA and FQGTGA. CDR3 loop: CASSSGQGTAGELFF. The CDR3 nucleotides are TGTGCCAGCAGCTCAGGACAGGGTACGGCCGGGGAGCTGTTTTTT.

This clonotype was recorded a few times. The CDR3 reads CASSFIQDYLSGETQYF. In DNA form, the CDR3 reads TGTGCCAGCAGTTTCATCCAGGACTACCTTTCGGGAGAGACCCAGTACTTC. The rearrangement uses TRBV27 and TRBJ2-5, with TRBD2 as a possible D gene (6 bases). V lost 3 bases, J lost 4 bases, and 21 bases lay in between. The germline V gene encodes CDR1 MNHEY and CDR2 SMNVEV (reference sequence). CDR3 length equals 17 residues.

This clonotype was picked up many times. This chain links TRBV5-1 with TRBJ1-1, with D possibly matching TRBD1 (5 bases). The CDR3 contains 14 residues. Trimming cost V 6 bases and J 1 base, with 13 bases left between them. Germline CDR1 SGHRS, CDR2 YFSETQ. The CDR3 spells CASKRGTGNTEAFF. In DNA form, the CDR3 reads TGCGCCAGCAAACGGGGGACGGGGAACACTGAAGCTTTCTTT.

This chain joins TRBV6-5 and TRBJ1-2, with D possibly TRBD1 on 5 matching bases. The ends were cut back, 4 bases at V and 3 bases at J, with 15 bases in the middle. The CDR3 spans 15 residues. CDR1 is MNHEY and CDR2 is SVGAGI in the germline V gene. CDR3 loop: CASSSPPGDDYGYTF. The CDR3 DNA follows: TGTGCCAGCAGTTCACCCCCGGGGGACGACTATGGCTACACCTTC.

This clonotype was picked up many times. The V call is TRBV9, the J call TRBJ1-1; D ambiguous. This CDR3 region has 12 residues. The germline CDR1 and CDR2 sequences are SGDLS and YYNGEE. Trimming took 5 bases from V and 6 from J, leaving 11 bases between them. The CDR3 nucleotides read TGTGCCAGCAGTCCCGGGCGGGCTGAAGCTTTCTTT. Encoded protein: CASSPGRAEAFF.

In this sample, this clonotype turned up many times. J is TRBJ1-2 and V is TRBV6-5, with TRBD1 identical over 9 bases. In germline, CDR1 is MNHEY, CDR2 SVGAGI. The V segment lost 0 bases and the J segment 8 bases; nucleotides outside the gene matches: 7. CDR3 length: 15 residues. The CDR3 loop reads CASSYSGTGRDGYTF. In nucleotides, the CDR3 is TGTGCCAGCAGTTACTCCGGGACAGGGAGGGACGGCTACACCTTC.

This clonotype has ten or more counts. V and J are TRBV11-1 and TRBJ1-1; TRBD1 matches at 8 bases. The V gene's germline CDR1 is SGHAT and CDR2 FQDESV (reference sequence). This CDR3 is built from 15 residues. Germline trimming cut 5 bases from V and 0 bases from J; bases unmatched to any gene: 5. CDR3 sequence reads: CASSPHRGMNTEAFF. In DNA form, the CDR3 reads TGTGCCAGCAGCCCTCACAGGGGGATGAACACTGAAGCTTTCTTT.

This clonotype was counted between two and nine times. The rearrangement links TRBV27 to TRBJ1-1; 11 positions agree with TRBD1. The V gene end was trimmed by 3 bases and the J gene end by 5 bases; junction bases not matched to a gene: 5. Per the germline V gene, CDR1 is MNHEY and CDR2 is SMNVEV (reference sequence). The CDR3 is 15 residues long. CDR3: CASSFLDRGHTEAFF. The CDR3 region has the DNA TGTGCCAGCAGTTTTCTGGACAGGGGGCATACTGAAGCTTTCTTT.

This clonotype appeared many times. The chain joins TRBV12-3 or TRBV12-4 to TRBJ1-6; D call uncertain. V was shortened by 5 bases and J by 7 bases, with 9 bases between the two germline ends. The CDR3 is 13 residues long. The CDR3 protein is CASSEQSNSPLHF. The CDR3 DNA reads TGTGCCAGCAGTGAACAGTCGAATTCACCCCTCCACTTT.

The genes are TRBV20-1 and TRBJ2-7; possible D gene TRBD1, 6 bases. The V gene lost 2 bases and the J gene lost 6 bases, with 23 bases spanning the gap. The germline CDR1 and CDR2 sequences are DFQATT and SNEGSKA (reference sequence). The CDR3 totals 16 residues. The CDR3, as DNA: TGCAGTGCTAGAAAACGACAGGTTTTTTCTCCCGCCGAGCAGTACTTC. Translation: CSARKRQVFSPAEQYF.

This sequence joins TRBV9 and TRBJ2-7, with unresolved D. This CDR3 comprises 14 residues. Trimming took off 0 bases at V and 2 bases at J, with 9 bases between the two ends. Looked up from germline, CDR1 is SGDLS and CDR2 is YYNGEE. CDR3 residues: CASSVGTATYEQYF. The CDR3 DNA is TGTGCCAGCAGCGTAGGTACTGCTACCTACGAGCAGTACTTC.

This clonotype has only a few counts. The genes are TRBV5-1 and TRBJ2-2, with 8 positions matching TRBD1. The CDR3 extends over 15 amino acids. Unmatched junction bases numbered 6, after V lost 7 bases and J lost 1 base. The germline V gene has CDR1 SGHRS and CDR2 YFSETQ. The CDR3 region has the DNA TGCGCCAGCCACCCCACAGGGGGGAACACCGGGGAGCTGTTTTTT. Translation gives CASHPTGGNTGELFF. The variable domain in full, with the rest retrieved from reference TRBV5-1 and TRBJ2-2, is KAGVTQTPRYLIKTRGQQVTLSCSPISGHRSVSWYQQTPGQGLQFLFEYFSETQRNKGNFPGRFSGRQFSNSRSEMNVSTLELGDSALYLCASHPTGGNTGELFFGEGSRLTVL.

The gene calls are TRBV6-5 and TRBJ1-5; D is possibly TRBD1 (6 bases). Germline V gives CDR1 MNHEY, CDR2 SVGAGI. The CDR3 runs to 17 residues. V lost 1 base and J 5 bases, leaving 18 bases between the germline ends. CDR3: CASSYYFAGGPDQPQHF. CDR3 sequence (DNA): TGTGCCAGCAGTTACTATTTCGCGGGGGGCCCCGATCAGCCCCAGCATTTT.

Points on this clonotype: At one of its ends the junction is not consistent with the germline gene, which may arise from a read error. The chain employs TRBV12-3 or TRBV12-4 and TRBJ2-4; D is undetermined. This CDR3 region has 14 residues. As DNA, the CDR3 is TGTGCCAGCACACCGGACCTTGGCAAAAACATTAAGTACTTC. The encoded protein is CASTPDLGKNIKYF.

This clonotype occurred many times. J is TRBJ1-2 and V is TRBV12-5, with D possibly matching TRBD1 (5 bases). This CDR3 has 17 residues. Germline lookup yields CDR1 LGHNT and CDR2 FRNRAP. V gave up 4 bases and J gave up 4 bases, with 22 bases separating them. For the CDR3, the DNA is TGTGCTAGTGGTTCCCCTTGGACACCCCAAGGTCTCTATGGCTACACCTTC. Its translation: CASGSPWTPQGLYGYTF.

V gene TRBV6-1 combines with J gene TRBJ2-5; D is perhaps TRBD1 or TRBD2 (5 bases each). CDR3 length equals 15 residues. The germline gives CDR1 MNHNS, CDR2 SASEGT. Between the trimmed V and J ends, which lost 7 bases and 0 bases, there was a span of 15 bases. This CDR3 is CASTPTPGHQETQYF. The CDR3 region has the DNA TGTGCCAGCACCCCCACCCCGGGACACCAAGAGACCCAGTACTTC.

This clonotype was seen repeatedly, ten times or more. The gene calls are TRBV6-5 and TRBJ2-5; the D is unclear. This CDR3 has 12 amino acids. Trimming took off 0 bases at V and 3 bases at J, with 2 bases between the two ends. Looked up from germline, CDR1 is MNHEY and CDR2 is SVGAGI. As DNA, the CDR3 is TGTGCCAGCAGTTACTCGAAAGAGACCCAGTACTTC. The encoded protein is CASSYSKETQYF.

This clonotype was detected many times. The V and J genes are TRBV10-3 and TRBJ2-7, with a weak D call TRBD1 (6 bases). This CDR3 region has 12 residues. Germline CDR1 is ENHRY and CDR2 is SYGVKD. Trimming removed 8 bases at V and 6 bases at J, with 14 bases between. CDR3 nucleotide sequence: TGTGCCATCGGTGTACAGGGATTCGAGCAGTACTTC. Translated: CAIGVQGFEQYF.

This clonotype came up many times. This sequence joins TRBV12-3 or TRBV12-4 and TRBJ2-2; no firm D call. This CDR3 comprises 15 residues. Between the trimmed V and J ends, which lost 3 bases and 0 bases, there was a span of 8 bases. DNA for the CDR3: TGTGCCAGCAGTTTTGTCAGCTCGAACACCGGGGAGCTGTTTTTT. Its protein is CASSFVSSNTGELFF.

The table lists this clonotype with many counts. The genes are TRBV6-1 and TRBJ2-7; D uncertain. V was shortened by 2 bases and J by 0 bases, with 5 bases between the two germline ends. Looked up from germline, CDR1 is MNHNS and CDR2 is SASEGT. CDR3 length equals 13 residues. CDR3 protein: CASSEWDSYEQYF. The CDR3 DNA is TGTGCCAGCAGTGAATGGGACTCCTACGAGCAGTACTTC.

This clonotype was recorded many times. V gene TRBV6-5 combines with J gene TRBJ1-2, with 10 positions matching TRBD1. This CDR3 contains 14 residues. Looked up from germline, CDR1 is MNHEY and CDR2 is SVGAGI. V lost 6 bases to trimming and J lost 6 bases; unmatched junction nucleotides: 7. The CDR3 reads CASSGDRGTDGYTF. In DNA, the CDR3 is TGTGCCAGCAGCGGGGACAGGGGAACGGATGGCTACACCTTC.

This clonotype was detected a few times. The rearrangement uses TRBV4-3 and TRBJ2-7; D unresolved. The length of the CDR3 is 15 residues. Germline CDR1 LGHNA, CDR2 YSLEER. V was clipped by 0 bases and J by 2 bases, with 11 bases between them. The CDR3 bases are TGCGCCAGCAGCCAAGATATTGCAGGAGCCTACGAGCAGTACTTC. This translates into CASSQDIAGAYEQYF.

This clonotype showed up many times. The chain joins TRBV7-6 to TRBJ1-1, with D hard to call. V shed 0 bases and J shed 3 bases, with 11 bases lying between them. Germline CDR1 is SGHVS and CDR2 is FNYEAQ. This CDR3 spans 15 amino acids. CDR3 protein: CASSLAEVSHTEAFF. CDR3 sequence (DNA): TGTGCCAGCAGCTTAGCGGAGGTCTCCCACACTGAAGCTTTCTTT.

This clonotype appeared a single time. The chain has TRBV5-1 and TRBJ1-6, with D perhaps TRBD1 (6 bases). This CDR3 is built from 15 residues. Trimming cost V 4 bases and J 7 bases, with 15 bases left between them. Germline V gene sequence: CDR1 SGHRS, CDR2 YFSETQ. The CDR3 bases are TGCGCCAGCAGCGTCGGGTCCGGGGGCAATTCACCCCTCCACTTT. Residues: CASSVGSGGNSPLHF.

Written as DNA, the CDR3 is TGCGCCAGCAGCCCTCGTTCAGGGGAGAATGGCTACACCTTC. This encodes CASSPRSGENGYTF. This rearrangement joins TRBV5-1 to TRBJ1-2, with D maybe TRBD1 (6 bases). The V gene's germline CDR1 is SGHRS and CDR2 YFSETQ. Trimming stripped 4 bases from V and 6 bases from J, with 16 bases between. This CDR3 contains 14 residues.

This clonotype has ten or more counts. An end of the junction differs from the germline gene, which may be a read error. The rearrangement uses TRBV5-1 and TRBJ1-2, with no clear D. The length of the CDR3 is 14 residues. CDR1 and CDR2 from the germline V gene are SGHRS and YFSETQ. The CDR3 DNA reads as TGTGCCAGCAGCTTGTCCGAACCTAACTATGGCTACACCTTC. Protein sequence: CASSLSEPNYGYTF. The variable domain in full, completed from reference TRBV5-1 and TRBJ1-2, reads KAGVTQTPRYLIKTRGQQVTLSCSPISGHRSVSWYQQTPGQGLQFLFEYFSETQRNKGNFPGRFSGRQFSNSRSEMNVSTLELGDSALYLCASSLSEPNYGYTFGSGTRLTVV.